The entry below gives a single T cell receptor beta chain sequence along with its context. What it recognizes is unknown. The sample is drawn from a study of cytomegalovirus exposure and HLA in healthy donors. On the study more broadly: Unique TCR beta sequences numbering over 100 million came from about 179 million T cells in an earlier analysis. Notes on the study in general: V- and J-gene trimming in TCR beta was tied to a missense DCLRE1C variant by an analysis performed later. Both high specificity and high sensitivity reportedly marked the classifier's diagnosis of cytomegalovirus status. The authors judged a highly shared variant cluster likely a sequencing artifact.

The PCR had 60 Vbeta and 13 Jbeta primers. The protocol was immunoSEQ multiplex PCR, while the TCRdb copy is restricted to in-frame clones and leaves out a portion. The sample totals approximately 37,000 clones; its top ten clones hold about 4%. The CDR3 covers 15 residues. V lost 3 bases, J lost 0 bases, and 2 bases stayed unmatched. Germline CDR1 SGHNT, CDR2 YYREEE (reference sequence). This sequence was found in a male donor in good health and CMV-seronegative. Sequencing input: PBMCs. The chain combines TRBV5-4 with TRBJ1-4; 7 positions match TRBD1. CDR3 region: CASSSRGATNEKLFF. The DNA of the CDR3 is TGTGCCAGCAGCTCCAGGGGGGCAACTAATGAAAAACTGTTTTTT.